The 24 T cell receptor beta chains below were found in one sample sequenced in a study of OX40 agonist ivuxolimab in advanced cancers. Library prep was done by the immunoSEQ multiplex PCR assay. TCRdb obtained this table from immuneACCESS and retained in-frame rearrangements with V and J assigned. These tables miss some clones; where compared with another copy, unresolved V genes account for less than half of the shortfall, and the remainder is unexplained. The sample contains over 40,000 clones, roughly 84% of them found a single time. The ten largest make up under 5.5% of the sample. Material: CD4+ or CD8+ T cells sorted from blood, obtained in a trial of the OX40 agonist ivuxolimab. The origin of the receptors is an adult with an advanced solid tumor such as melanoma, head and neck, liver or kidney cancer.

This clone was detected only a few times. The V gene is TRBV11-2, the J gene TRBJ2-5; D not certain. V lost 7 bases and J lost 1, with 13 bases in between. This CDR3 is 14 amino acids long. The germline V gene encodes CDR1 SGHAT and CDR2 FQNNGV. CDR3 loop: CASTVDGRQETQYF. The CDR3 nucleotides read TGTGCCAGCACCGTGGATGGGCGCCAAGAGACCCAGTACTTC.

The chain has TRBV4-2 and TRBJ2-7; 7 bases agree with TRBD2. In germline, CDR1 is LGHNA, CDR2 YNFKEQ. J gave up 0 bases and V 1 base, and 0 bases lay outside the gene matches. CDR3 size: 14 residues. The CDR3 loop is CASSQGGSSYEQYF. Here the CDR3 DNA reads TGTGCCAGCAGCCAAGGCGGGAGCTCCTACGAGCAGTACTTC.

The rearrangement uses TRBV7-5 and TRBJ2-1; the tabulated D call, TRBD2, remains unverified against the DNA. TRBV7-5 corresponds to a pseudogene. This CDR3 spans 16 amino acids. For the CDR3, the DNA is TGTGTCAGAAGCACCTTACGACTAGCGGGAAGCTATGAGCAGTTCTTC. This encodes CVRSTLRLAGSYEQFF.

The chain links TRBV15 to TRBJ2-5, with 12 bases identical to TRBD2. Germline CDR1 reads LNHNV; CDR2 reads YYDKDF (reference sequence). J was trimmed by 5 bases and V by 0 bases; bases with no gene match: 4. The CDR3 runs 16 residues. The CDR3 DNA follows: TGTGCCACCAGCAGAGATCTAGCGGGAGGGCGTGAGACCCAGTACTTC. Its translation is CATSRDLAGGRETQYF.

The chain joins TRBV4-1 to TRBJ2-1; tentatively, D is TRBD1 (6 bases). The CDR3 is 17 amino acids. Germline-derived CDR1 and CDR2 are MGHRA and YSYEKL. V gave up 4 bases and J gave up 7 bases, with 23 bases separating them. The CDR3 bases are TGCGCCAGCAGCCGGGGACATGGGGACCCCCAGCAGAATGAGCAGTTCTTC. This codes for CASSRGHGDPQQNEQFF.

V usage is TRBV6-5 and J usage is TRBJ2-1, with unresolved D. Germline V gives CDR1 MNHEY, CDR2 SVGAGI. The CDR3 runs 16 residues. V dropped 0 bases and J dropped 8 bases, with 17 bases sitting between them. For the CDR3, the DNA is TGTGCCAGCAGTTACTCCCAGGCCTACCCCCAGGATGAGCAGTTCTTC. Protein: CASSYSQAYPQDEQFF.

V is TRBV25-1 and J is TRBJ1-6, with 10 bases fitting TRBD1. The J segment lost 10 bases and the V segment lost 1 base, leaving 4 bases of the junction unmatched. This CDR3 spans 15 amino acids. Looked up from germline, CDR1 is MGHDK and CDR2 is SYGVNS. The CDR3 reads CASSEFGTGVSPLHF. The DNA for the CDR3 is TGTGCCAGCAGTGAATTTGGGACAGGGGTATCACCCCTCCACTTT.

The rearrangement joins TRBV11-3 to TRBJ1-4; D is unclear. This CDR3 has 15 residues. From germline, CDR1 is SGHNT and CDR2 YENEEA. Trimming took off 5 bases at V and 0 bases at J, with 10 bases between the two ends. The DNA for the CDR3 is TGTGCCAGCAGCCCCTCAGAGACAACTAATGAAAAACTGTTTTTT. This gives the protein CASSPSETTNEKLFF.

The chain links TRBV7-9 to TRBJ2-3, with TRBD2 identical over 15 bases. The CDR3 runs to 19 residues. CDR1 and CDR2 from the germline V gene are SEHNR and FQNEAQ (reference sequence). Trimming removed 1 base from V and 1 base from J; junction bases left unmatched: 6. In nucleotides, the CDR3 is TGTGCCAGCAGCTTAGGGAGGACTAGCGGGAGGGAACGCACAGATACGCAGTATTTT. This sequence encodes CASSLGRTSGRERTDTQYF. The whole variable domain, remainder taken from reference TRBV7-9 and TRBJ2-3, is DTGVSQNPRHKITKRGQNVTFRCDPISEHNRLYWYRQTLGQGPEFLTYFQNEAQLEKSRLLSDRFSAERPKGSFSTLEIQRTEQGDSAMYLCASSLGRTSGRERTDTQYFGPGTRLTVL.

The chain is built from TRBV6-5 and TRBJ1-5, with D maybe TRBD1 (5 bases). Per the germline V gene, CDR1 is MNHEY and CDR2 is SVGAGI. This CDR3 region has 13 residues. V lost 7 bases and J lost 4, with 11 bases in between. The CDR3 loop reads CASNSPGNQPQHF. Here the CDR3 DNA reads TGTGCCAGCAACTCTCCAGGGAATCAGCCCCAGCATTTT.

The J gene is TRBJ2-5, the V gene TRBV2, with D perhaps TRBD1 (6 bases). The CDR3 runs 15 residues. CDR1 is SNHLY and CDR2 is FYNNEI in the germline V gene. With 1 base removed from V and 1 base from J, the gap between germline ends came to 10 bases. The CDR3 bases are TGTGCCAGCAGTGAAGGCGGACAGTCCCAAGAGACCCAGTACTTC. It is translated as CASSEGGQSQETQYF.

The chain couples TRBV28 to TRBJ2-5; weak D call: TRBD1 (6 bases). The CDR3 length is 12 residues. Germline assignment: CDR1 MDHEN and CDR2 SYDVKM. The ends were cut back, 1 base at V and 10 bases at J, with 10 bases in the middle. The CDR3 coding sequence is TGTGCCAGCAGTTTATCGCAGGGGCGCCAGTACTTC. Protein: CASSLSQGRQYF.

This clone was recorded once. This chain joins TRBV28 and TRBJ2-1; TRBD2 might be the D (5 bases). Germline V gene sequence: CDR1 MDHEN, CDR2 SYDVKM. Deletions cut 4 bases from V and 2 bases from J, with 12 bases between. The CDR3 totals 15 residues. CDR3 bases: TGTGCCAGCAGTTCGACTAAGTACCCCTACAATGAGCAGTTCTTC. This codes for CASSSTKYPYNEQFF.

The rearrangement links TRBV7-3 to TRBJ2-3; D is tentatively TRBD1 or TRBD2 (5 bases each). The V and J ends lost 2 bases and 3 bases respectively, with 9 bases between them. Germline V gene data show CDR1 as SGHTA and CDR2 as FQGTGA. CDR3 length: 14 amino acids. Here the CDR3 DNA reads TGTGCCAGCAGCTTAGAGGGGCGGACAGATACGCAGTATTTT. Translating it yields CASSLEGRTDTQYF.

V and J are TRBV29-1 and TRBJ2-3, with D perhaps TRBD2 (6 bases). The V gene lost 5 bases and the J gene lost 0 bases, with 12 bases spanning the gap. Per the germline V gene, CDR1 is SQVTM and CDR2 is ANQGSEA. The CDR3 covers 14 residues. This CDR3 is CSVWGDSSTDTQYF. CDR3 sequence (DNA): TGCAGCGTTTGGGGGGATTCTAGCACAGATACGCAGTATTTT.

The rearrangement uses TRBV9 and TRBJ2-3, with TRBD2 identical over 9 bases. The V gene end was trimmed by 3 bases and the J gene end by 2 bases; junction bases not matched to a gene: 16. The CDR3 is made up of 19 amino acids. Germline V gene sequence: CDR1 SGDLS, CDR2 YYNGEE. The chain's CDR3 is CASSETPPSSGRFTDTQYF. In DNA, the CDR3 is TGTGCCAGCAGCGAGACCCCCCCATCGAGCGGGAGGTTCACAGATACGCAGTATTTT.

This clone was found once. In nucleotides, the CDR3 is TGTGCCAGCAGCTTACCGGATCTCAATTCAGGGGATGGCTACACCTTC. Its protein is CASSLPDLNSGDGYTF. The chain joins TRBV5-5 to TRBJ1-2; D may be TRBD1 (6 bases). V was shortened by 2 bases and J by 6 bases, with 20 bases between the two germline ends. The CDR3 extends over 16 amino acids. The germline V gene has CDR1 SGHKS and CDR2 YYEKEE (reference sequence).

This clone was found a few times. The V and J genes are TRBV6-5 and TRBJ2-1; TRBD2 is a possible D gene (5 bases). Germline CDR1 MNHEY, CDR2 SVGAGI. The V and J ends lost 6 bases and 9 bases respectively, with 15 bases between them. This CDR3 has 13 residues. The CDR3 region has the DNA TGTGCCAGCAGCGACCTGCGTCGGGGTGAGCAGTTCTTC. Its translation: CASSDLRRGEQFF.

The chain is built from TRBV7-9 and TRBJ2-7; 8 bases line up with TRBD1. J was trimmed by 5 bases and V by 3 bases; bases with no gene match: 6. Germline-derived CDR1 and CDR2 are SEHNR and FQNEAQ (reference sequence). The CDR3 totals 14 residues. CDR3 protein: CASSFTGQEDEQYF. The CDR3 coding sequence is TGTGCCAGCAGCTTTACGGGACAGGAGGACGAGCAGTACTTC. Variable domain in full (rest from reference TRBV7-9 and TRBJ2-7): DTGVSQNPRHKITKRGQNVTFRCDPISEHNRLYWYRQTLGQGPEFLTYFQNEAQLEKSRLLSDRFSAERPKGSFSTLEIQRTEQGDSAMYLCASSFTGQEDEQYFGPGTRLTVT.

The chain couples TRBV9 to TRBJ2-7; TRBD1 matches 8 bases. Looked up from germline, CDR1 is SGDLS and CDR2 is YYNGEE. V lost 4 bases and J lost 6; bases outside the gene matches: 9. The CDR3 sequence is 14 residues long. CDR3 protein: CASSLSDRVGEQYF. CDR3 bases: TGTGCCAGCAGCCTCTCGGACAGGGTTGGCGAGCAGTACTTC.

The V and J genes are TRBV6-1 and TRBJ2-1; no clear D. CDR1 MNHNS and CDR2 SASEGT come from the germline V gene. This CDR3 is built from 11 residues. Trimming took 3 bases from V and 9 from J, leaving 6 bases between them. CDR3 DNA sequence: TGTGCCAGCAGTGAGGTTGGTGAGCAGTTCTTC. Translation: CASSEVGEQFF.

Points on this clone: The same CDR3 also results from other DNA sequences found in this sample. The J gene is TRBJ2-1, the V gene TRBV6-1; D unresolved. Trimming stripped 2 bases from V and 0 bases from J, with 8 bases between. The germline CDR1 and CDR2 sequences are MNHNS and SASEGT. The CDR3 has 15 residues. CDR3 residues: CASSENAASYNEQFF. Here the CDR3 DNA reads TGTGCCAGCAGTGAAAACGCGGCCTCCTACAATGAGCAGTTCTTC.

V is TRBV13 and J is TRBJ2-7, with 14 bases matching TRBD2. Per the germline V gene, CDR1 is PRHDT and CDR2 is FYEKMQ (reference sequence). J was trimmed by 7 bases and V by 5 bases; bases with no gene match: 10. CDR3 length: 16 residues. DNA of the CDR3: TGTGCCAGCAGCCGCCAGACTAGCGGGAGGGTAGGAGAGCAGTACTTC. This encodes CASSRQTSGRVGEQYF.

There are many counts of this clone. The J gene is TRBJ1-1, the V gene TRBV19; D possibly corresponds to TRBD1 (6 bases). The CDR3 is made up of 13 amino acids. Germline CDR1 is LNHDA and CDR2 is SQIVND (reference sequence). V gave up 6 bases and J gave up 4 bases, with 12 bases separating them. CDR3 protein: CASRLQGGTEAFF. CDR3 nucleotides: TGTGCCAGTAGGTTACAGGGCGGCACTGAAGCTTTCTTT.